These 26 T cell receptor beta chains were sequenced from one sample in a study of identical twins. Each CDR3 protein gets one entry after TCRdb re-called the 5' RACE reads with MiXCR. The top ten hold approximately 0.96% of the sample, which has roughly 700,000 distinct CDR3 sequences, more than 6.5% seen once. These data were also filed under a second study, of yellow fever vaccine responses in identical twins.

The sample consisted of PBMCs. Every receptor here comes from a woman under 30 in good health.

The table lists this clonotype with many counts. V gene TRBV12-3 or TRBV12-4 combines with J gene TRBJ2-3; D gene ambiguous. Trimming removed 5 bases from V and 4 bases from J, with 16 bases in between. The CDR3 is 15 residues long. CDR3 residues: CASSTSLPGADTQYF. For the CDR3, the DNA is TGTGCCAGCAGTACCTCCCTACCGGGCGCAGATACGCAGTATTTT.

The V call is TRBV3-1, the J call TRBJ2-1; 9 nucleotides align to TRBD2. This CDR3 has 15 amino acids. Germline loops: CDR1 LGHDT, CDR2 YNNKEL (reference sequence). V shed 3 bases and J 10 bases; nucleotides not matched to a gene: 10. The CDR3 sequence is CASSHTAGGLREQFF. CDR3 DNA sequence: TGTGCCAGCAGCCATACGGCGGGGGGGCTGAGAGAGCAGTTCTTC.

V is TRBV29-1 and J is TRBJ2-7; the D gene could be TRBD1 or TRBD2 (5 bases each). The germline V gene has CDR1 SQVTM and CDR2 ANQGSEA. The ends were cut back, 3 bases at V and 1 base at J, with 13 bases in the middle. This CDR3 region has 14 residues. CDR3 region: CSVDGGGESYEQYF. CDR3 sequence (DNA): TGCAGCGTTGATGGTGGGGGAGAGTCCTACGAGCAGTACTTC.

The table lists this clonotype with many counts. The rearrangement joins TRBV18 to TRBJ2-3, with D unclear. Germline V CDR1 and CDR2: KGHSH, LQKENI. CDR3 size: 12 residues. V lost 4 bases, J lost 6 bases, and 8 bases lay in between. The CDR3 nucleotides are TGTGCCAGCTCACAGCCGAGGGATACGCAGTATTTT. Translated: CASSQPRDTQYF.

V and J are TRBV7-2 and TRBJ2-4; D unclear. The CDR3 spans 17 residues. Trimming shortened V by 2 bases and J by 0 bases, and 14 bases separated the two germline ends. Germline CDR1 and CDR2: SGHTA and FQGNSA. CDR3 in amino acids: CASSLIETSLAKNIQYF. CDR3 DNA: TGTGCCAGCAGCTTAATCGAGACGTCACTAGCCAAAAACATTCAGTACTTC. The full variable domain, its missing parts supplied by reference TRBV7-2 and TRBJ2-4, is GAGVSQSPSNKVTEKGKDVELRCDPISGHTALYWYRQSLGQGLEFLIYFQGNSAPDKSGLPSDRFSAERTGGSVSTLTIQRTQQEDSAVYLCASSLIETSLAKNIQYFGAGTRLSVL.

This clonotype occurred a few times. The gene calls are TRBV4-2 and TRBJ2-1; 8 nucleotides align to TRBD2. The J segment lost 4 bases and the V segment lost 4 bases, leaving 9 bases of the junction unmatched. CDR3 size: 16 residues. The germline CDR1 and CDR2 sequences are LGHNA and YNFKEQ. The DNA of the CDR3 is TGTGCCAGCAGCCCCGGCGGGGGGCTAGAATACAATGAGCAGTTCTTC. Its protein product is CASSPGGGLEYNEQFF.

This clonotype turned up a few times. The chain recombines TRBV29-1 with TRBJ2-5; D is perhaps TRBD2 (6 bases). CDR3 size: 12 residues. Per the germline V gene, CDR1 is SQVTM and CDR2 is ANQGSEA. DNA for the CDR3: TGCAGTGCTGGAGTCGGGGGTGAGACCCAGTACTTC. It is translated as CSAGVGGETQYF.

The chain couples TRBV27 to TRBJ2-7, with unresolved D. Trimming removed 3 bases from V and 2 bases from J, with 8 bases in between. The CDR3 extends over 13 amino acids. Per the germline V gene, CDR1 is MNHEY and CDR2 is SMNVEV (reference sequence). CDR3 DNA sequence: TGTGCCAGCAGTTTCCAGATTGCCTACGAGCAGTACTTC. It translates to CASSFQIAYEQYF.

This chain connects TRBV7-9 to TRBJ1-3, with 9 bases matching TRBD1. The CDR3 is made up of 17 amino acids. CDR1 is SEHNR and CDR2 is FQNEAQ in the germline V gene (reference sequence). The J segment lost 4 bases and the V segment lost 3 bases, leaving 10 bases of the junction unmatched. DNA of the CDR3: TGTGCCAGCAGCTTGGACCGGGACAGGGCTTCGGGAAACACCATATATTTT. As protein: CASSLDRDRASGNTIYF.

This clonotype came up a few times. The chain joins TRBV5-4 to TRBJ2-3, with D maybe TRBD1 (5 bases). This CDR3 has 14 residues. Trimming took 4 bases from V and 2 from J, leaving 11 bases between them. Germline CDR1 SGHNT, CDR2 YYREEE (reference sequence). The CDR3 sequence is CASSLTGITDTQYF. CDR3 nucleotide sequence: TGTGCCAGCAGCCTAACAGGAATCACAGATACGCAGTATTTT.

This clonotype was observed a few times. V is TRBV20-1 and J is TRBJ2-1, with TRBD2 identical over 10 bases. The length of the CDR3 is 19 residues. The trim removed 1 base at V and 0 bases at J, leaving 12 bases unmatched. The V gene's germline CDR1 is DFQATT and CDR2 SNEGSKA (reference sequence). In DNA, the CDR3 is TGCAGTGCTAGAGTCTATAGCGGGGGGTCGGTGGACTCCTACAATGAGCAGTTCTTC. This translates into CSARVYSGGSVDSYNEQFF.

This sequence joins TRBV11-2 and TRBJ2-2; the D gene could be TRBD1 or TRBD2 (6 bases each). This CDR3 comprises 20 residues. V was shortened by 3 bases and J by 4 bases, with 27 bases between the two germline ends. The V gene's germline CDR1 is SGHAT and CDR2 FQNNGV. As DNA, the CDR3 is TGTGCCAGCAGCTTGGTAGGCGGAGGAGGGACAATGGGGAGCACCGGGGAGCTGTTTTTT. Its translation is CASSLVGGGGTMGSTGELFF.

The V and J genes are TRBV7-9 and TRBJ2-5, with D perhaps matching TRBD1 or TRBD2 (5 bases each). The CDR3 runs 15 residues. The V gene lost 0 bases and the J gene lost 2 bases, with 10 bases spanning the gap. Germline values: CDR1 SEHNR, CDR2 FQNEAQ (reference sequence). DNA of the CDR3: TGTGCCAGCAGCTTAGCGGGGGTCCCACAAGAGACCCAGTACTTC. As protein: CASSLAGVPQETQYF.

The chain is built from TRBV7-2 and TRBJ2-1; the match to TRBD2 covers 14 bases. J gave up 10 bases and V 4 bases, and 6 bases lay outside the gene matches. The germline CDR1 and CDR2 sequences are SGHTA and FQGNSA. This CDR3 is built from 15 residues. CDR3 coding DNA: TGTGCCAGCAGCTCGGGACTAGCGGGAGTAAAAGAGCAGTTCTTC. Residues: CASSSGLAGVKEQFF.

The table lists this clonotype with many counts. V and J are TRBV12-3 or TRBV12-4 and TRBJ2-1, with D possibly TRBD2 on 6 matching bases. This CDR3 has 15 residues. V lost 6 bases to trimming and J lost 5 bases, with 17 bases between them. DNA of the CDR3: TGTGCCAGCAGAGGGCCCCTAGCGAGTGACAATGAGCAGTTCTTC. It codes for CASRGPLASDNEQFF.

This clonotype was counted at least ten times. The genes are TRBV29-1 and TRBJ2-3, with 9 nucleotides matching TRBD2. The CDR3 has 15 residues. V shed 4 bases, J shed 2 bases, and the junction held 7 bases outside the gene matches. Germline CDR1 is SQVTM and CDR2 is ANQGSEA. CDR3: CSVVGVAGVTDTQYF. CDR3 nucleotides: TGCAGCGTTGTCGGAGTAGCGGGGGTCACAGATACGCAGTATTTT.

This sequence joins TRBV18 and TRBJ2-7; tentatively, D is TRBD2 (6 bases). V lost 2 bases and J lost 1, with 9 bases in between. Germline V CDR1 and CDR2: KGHSH, LQKENI. This CDR3 is 14 amino acids long. The CDR3 region has the DNA TGTGCCAGCTCACCAGCGGGGTTATCCTACGAGCAGTACTTC. Its protein is CASSPAGLSYEQYF.

This clonotype was detected ten times or more. The chain has TRBV20-1 and TRBJ1-1, with D unresolved. The CDR3 contains 10 residues. The germline V gene has CDR1 DFQATT and CDR2 SNEGSKA (reference sequence). The V end lost 8 bases, the J end lost 9 bases, and 13 bases lay between the germline ends. The CDR3 sequence is CSTGSSKAFF. The CDR3 coding sequence is TGCAGTACTGGGTCTTCAAAAGCTTTCTTT.

This clonotype has more than one count but fewer than ten. The chain carries TRBV18 and TRBJ2-7; D remains ambiguous. Germline CDR1 and CDR2: KGHSH and LQKENI. Trimming removed 2 bases at V and 3 bases at J, with 14 bases between. CDR3 length equals 15 residues. CDR3: CASSPKGTNSYEQYF. The CDR3 bases are TGTGCCAGCTCACCAAAAGGAACGAACAGCTACGAGCAGTACTTC.

This clonotype appeared many times. The chain couples TRBV28 to TRBJ2-5; 8 bases agree with TRBD1. Germline CDR1 and CDR2: MDHEN and SYDVKM. V was pared by 3 bases and J by 0 bases, with 15 bases of the junction left unmatched. There are 19 residues in the CDR3. The CDR3 loop reads CASSFFGQGEREDQETQYF. In DNA, the CDR3 is TGTGCCAGCAGTTTTTTCGGACAGGGTGAAAGGGAGGACCAAGAGACCCAGTACTTC.

This clonotype was seen a handful of times. The chain has TRBV10-3 and TRBJ2-2; D is perhaps TRBD2 (6 bases). The CDR3 totals 16 residues. In germline, CDR1 is ENHRY, CDR2 SYGVKD. Between the trimmed V and J ends, which lost 0 bases and 5 bases, there was a span of 13 bases. The CDR3 is CAISESIAAITGELFF. CDR3 nucleotides: TGTGCCATCAGTGAGTCGATAGCGGCAATAACCGGGGAGCTGTTTTTT.

This chain links TRBV6-5 with TRBJ2-2; no clear D gene. The V end was cut by 0 bases, the J end by 2 bases, with 7 bases between. CDR3 size: 15 residues. Germline CDR1 and CDR2: MNHEY and SVGAGI. The CDR3 sequence: CASSYSYRNTGELFF. CDR3 sequence (DNA): TGTGCCAGCAGTTACTCTTACCGAAACACCGGGGAGCTGTTTTTT.

This clonotype was picked up a small number of times. This rearrangement joins TRBV5-1 to TRBJ2-3, with D perhaps TRBD1 or TRBD2 (5 bases each). In germline, CDR1 is SGHRS, CDR2 YFSETQ. CDR3 length equals 16 residues. Trimming removed 4 bases at V and 4 bases at J, with 19 bases between. For the CDR3, the DNA is TGCGCCAGCAGCCCAGGGAAAGCGGAAACTCCAGATACGCAGTATTTT. This translates into CASSPGKAETPDTQYF. Complete variable domain (other parts from reference TRBV5-1 and TRBJ2-3): KAGVTQTPRYLIKTRGQQVTLSCSPISGHRSVSWYQQTPGQGLQFLFEYFSETQRNKGNFPGRFSGRQFSNSRSEMNVSTLELGDSALYLCASSPGKAETPDTQYFGPGTRLTVL.

V is TRBV6-1 and J is TRBJ2-4, with D perhaps TRBD1 or TRBD2 (5 bases each). CDR1 is MNHNS and CDR2 is SASEGT in the germline V gene. The CDR3 runs 14 residues. Trimming removed 6 bases at V and 4 bases at J, with 13 bases between. The CDR3 nucleotides read TGTGCCAGCAGCGGGACCGAGGGTAAAAACATTCAGTACTTC. Residues: CASSGTEGKNIQYF.

The chain uses TRBV14 and TRBJ2-6, with D unresolved. The CDR3 spans 14 residues. V shed 4 bases and J shed 2 bases, with 6 bases lying between them. The germline CDR1 and CDR2 sequences are SGHDN and FVKESK. The CDR3: CASSPRTGANVLTF. The CDR3 DNA is TGTGCCAGCAGCCCGCGAACTGGGGCCAACGTCCTGACTTTC.

V gene TRBV5-1 combines with J gene TRBJ2-7, with 13 bases identical to TRBD2. CDR1 and CDR2 (germline): SGHRS, YFSETQ. The V and J ends lost 3 bases and 3 bases, in that order; junction bases with no gene match: 3. The CDR3 spans 15 residues. CDR3 protein: CASSWTSGSFYEQYF. The CDR3 coding sequence is TGCGCCAGCAGCTGGACTAGCGGGAGCTTCTACGAGCAGTACTTC.